The clone carrying this T cell receptor beta chain was observed many times. This sample was taken from a study of T cells in Graves' hyperthyroidism and ophthalmopathy. Inclusion characteristics of ophthalmopathy patients comprised a Clinical Activity Score of at least 3, a NOSPECS grade of at least 4, and duration under 3 months. Fresh peripheral blood, under 13 ml, yielded the PBMCs. Authors of the study amplified TCR beta CDR3 regions from RNA transcripts. Carried out on the TCR CDR3, a first-round RT-PCR used the HTBI primer set. TCRdb itself ran the multiplex PCR reads through MiXCR, one entry per CDR3 protein. Of more than 500,000 distinct CDR3 sequences detected, more than 15% appear once; the ten largest clones hold 29%. This CDR3 has 16 residues. CDR1 KGHSH and CDR2 LQKENI come from the germline V gene. V shed 0 bases and J shed 2 bases, with 11 bases lying between them.

The receptor was derived from a woman aged 30 to 39 with Graves' ophthalmopathy. Specimen: blood. V usage is TRBV18 and J usage is TRBJ1-3, with D perhaps TRBD1 (5 bases). The CDR3 sequence: CASSPPLGQPGNTIYF. The CDR3 nucleotides are TGTGCCAGCTCACCACCGTTGGGGCAACCTGGAAACACCATATATTTT.